This TCR beta chain was identified during a study of tumor-infiltrating lymphocytes in localized non-small cell lung cancer. Study at large: Some samples were collected after neoadjuvant chemotherapy; smokers, never-smokers and several histologies were included.

There are 17 residues in the CDR3. V dropped 1 base and J dropped 2; count of bases not matched to a gene: 3. Germline assignment: CDR1 SGDLS and CDR2 YYNGEE. TCRdb's copy holds only in-frame clones and misses some; the assay was immunoSEQ multiplex PCR. The table includes about 24,000 clones, approximately 64% detected once. Source material: lung tumor tissue. The sequence derives from a human donor with non-small cell lung cancer. The chain recombines TRBV9 with TRBJ2-3; 14 nucleotides align to TRBD2. CDR3 residues: CASSVLGLAGVTDTQYF. CDR3 sequence (DNA): TGTGCCAGCAGCGTATTGGGACTAGCGGGAGTCACAGATACGCAGTATTTT.